This is a list of T cell receptor beta chains from one sample in a study of shared clonotypes between healthy human individuals. Some clones are missing from TCRdb's copy, which holds only in-frame ones; the method was immunoSEQ multiplex PCR. This sample yields about 2.3 million clones, of which roughly 90% are seen a single time; approximately 0.41% belongs to the top ten. Input material: naive CD4+ T cells from PBMCs. The source of these receptors is a young man in good health. Some clones in this sample may be carry-over from other donors' samples. Both conserved end residues are part of each CDR3. Each record gives: D gene, clone size, J gene, V gene, CDR3 protein, CDR3 DNA. D genes are given only for firm matches. Some rows have no size entry. The others give once, few or many, or a class for an expanded clone.

TRBD2 | NA | TRBJ2-7 | TRBV19 | CASRLTRGLAYEQYF | TGTGCCAGTCGACTAACCCGGGGACTAGCCTACGAGCAGTACTTC
TRBD2 | NA | TRBJ2-3 | TRBV29-1 | CSVGLAFTDTQYF | TGCAGCGTTGGACTAGCGTTCACAGATACGCAGTATTTT
TRBD1 | NA | TRBJ1-1 | TRBV2 | CASSLQGEAFF | TGTGCCAGCAGCCTACAGGGGGAAGCTTTCTTT
NA | NA | TRBJ2-7 | TRBV7-9 | CASSPTSYEQYF | TGTGCCAGCAGCCCGACCTCCTACGAGCAGTACTTC
NA | NA | TRBJ2-1 | TRBV5-1 | CASSLLGVSYNEQFF | TGCGCCAGCAGCTTGCTCGGGGTCTCCTACAATGAGCAGTTCTTC
TRBD2 | NA | TRBJ2-2 | TRBV10-2 | CASSLWEAGGTGELFF | TGCGCCAGCTCGCTGTGGGAGGCGGGAGGCACCGGGGAGCTGTTTTTT
TRBD1 | NA | TRBJ2-7 | TRBV2 | CASSDQGVGYEQYF | TGTGCCAGCAGTGACCAGGGGGTTGGTTACGAGCAGTACTTC
TRBD1 | NA | TRBJ2-6 | TRBV28 | CASSLYRQGAPGANVLTF | TGTGCCAGCAGTTTATACCGACAGGGGGCTCCTGGGGCCAACGTCCTGACTTTC
NA | NA | TRBJ2-1 | TRBV4-3 | CASSKTWGSEQFF | TGCGCCAGCAGCAAAACATGGGGGAGTGAGCAGTTCTTC
NA | NA | TRBJ2-2 | TRBV7-3 | CASSFSGRAGELFF | TGTGCCAGCAGCTTTTCTGGGCGGGCCGGGGAGCTGTTTTTT
NA | NA | TRBJ2-7 | TRBV5-1 | CASSTGALLSHEQYF | TGCGCCAGCTCCACTGGGGCCCTCTTATCTCACGAGCAGTACTTC
TRBD1 | few | TRBJ1-1 | TRBV5-1 | CASSIVQGVGEAFF | TGCGCCAGCAGCATAGTACAGGGGGTAGGTGAAGCTTTCTTT
TRBD2 | NA | TRBJ2-7 | TRBV5-4 | CASSTAGGQGHEQYF | TGTGCCAGCAGCACGGCGGGAGGGCAGGGTCACGAGCAGTACTTC
TRBD2 | NA | TRBJ2-2 | TRBV4-2 | CASSQSTSGSVGGELFF | TGTGCCAGCAGCCAAAGCACTAGCGGGTCCGTTGGCGGGGAGCTGTTTTTT
TRBD2 | NA | TRBJ2-5 | TRBV9 | CASSTIGLAGVETQYF | TGTGCCAGCAGCACAATAGGACTAGCGGGAGTAGAGACCCAGTACTTC
NA | NA | TRBJ2-6 | TRBV29-1 | CSVESPQGRFSGANVLTF | TGCAGCGTTGAATCCCCCCAGGGGCGTTTCTCTGGGGCCAACGTCCTGACTTTC
NA | NA | TRBJ2-1 | TRBV4-3 | CASSQVGTYSYNEQFF | TGCGCCAGCAGCCAAGTGGGGACATACTCCTACAATGAGCAGTTCTTC
TRBD2 | NA | TRBJ2-2 | TRBV2 | CASSEGASGLTGELFF | TGTGCCAGCAGTGAAGGCGCTAGCGGGCTAACCGGGGAGCTGTTTTTT
NA | NA | TRBJ1-1 | TRBV6-1 | CASSDPPRNEAFF | TGTGCCAGCAGTGATCCGCCCCGAAATGAAGCTTTCTTT
NA | NA | TRBJ1-5 | TRBV7-2 | CASSQTPGVNQPQHF | TGTGCCAGCAGCCAGACTCCGGGGGTCAATCAGCCCCAGCATTTT
NA | NA | TRBJ2-1 | TRBV28 | CASSSLTAYSYNEQFF | TGTGCCAGCAGCTCCCTGACAGCTTACTCCTACAATGAGCAGTTCTTC
NA | NA | TRBJ2-6 | TRBV10-3 | CAISLERDRGANVLTF | TGTGCCATCAGCCTGGAACGGGATCGGGGGGCCAACGTCCTGACTTTC
NA | NA | TRBJ2-3 | TRBV6-6 | CASSPRTGEDTQYF | TGTGCCAGCAGTCCCCGGACGGGGGAAGATACGCAGTATTTT
NA | NA | TRBJ1-1 | TRBV27 | CASSLRATQLAFF | TGTGCCAGCAGTTTAAGAGCGACCCAATTAGCTTTCTTT
NA | NA | TRBJ1-2 | TRBV27 | CASSSTGSSYYGYTF | TGTGCCAGCAGTTCAACCGGGTCCTCTTACTATGGCTACACCTTC
NA | few | TRBJ1-3 | TRBV6-5 | CASSLRTGNTIYF | TGTGCCAGCAGCCTTCGCACTGGAAACACCATATATTTT
NA | NA | TRBJ1-2 | TRBV6-5 | CASSYSVRYGYTF | TGTGCCAGCAGTTACTCAGTACGATACGGCTACACCTTC
TRBD1 | NA | TRBJ1-2 | TRBV7-9 | CASSLGTGVYGYTF | TGTGCCAGCAGCTTAGGAACAGGGGTTTATGGCTACACCTTC
NA | NA | TRBJ1-1 | TRBV19 | CASERSDLNTEAFF | TGTGCCAGTGAACGGAGCGACTTGAACACTGAAGCTTTCTTT
NA | NA | TRBJ2-3 | TRBV6-6 | CASSLGGSTDTQYF | TGTGCCAGCAGCCTTGGGGGCTCCACAGATACGCAGTATTTT
NA | NA | TRBJ2-2 | TRBV5-1 | CASSFPDGPNTGELFF | TGCGCCAGCAGCTTCCCGGACGGACCGAACACCGGGGAGCTGTTTTTT
TRBD2 | NA | TRBJ2-5 | TRBV12-5 | CASGRGSGETQYF | TGTGCTAGTGGTCGCGGGAGCGGAGAGACCCAGTACTTC
NA | NA | TRBJ1-2 | TRBV30 | CAWTRSYGYTF | TGTGCCTGGACTCGGTCGTATGGCTACACCTTC
NA | NA | TRBJ2-6 | TRBV28 | CASKVNPASGANVLTF | TGTGCCAGCAAAGTGAACCCCGCCTCTGGGGCCAACGTCCTGACTTTC
NA | NA | TRBJ2-7 | TRBV28 | CASMMRGWGEQYF | TGTGCCAGCATGATGCGGGGATGGGGCGAGCAGTACTTC
NA | NA | TRBJ2-7 | TRBV18 | CASSPGTLYEQYF | TGTGCCAGCTCACCAGGGACACTCTACGAGCAGTACTTC
NA | NA | TRBJ1-5 | TRBV6-5 | CASGADPQHF | TGTGCCAGCGGCGCCGACCCCCAGCATTTT
TRBD2 | NA | TRBJ2-7 | TRBV28 | CASTTPSRGEDEQYF | TGTGCCAGCACCACACCAAGTCGGGGGGAGGACGAGCAGTACTTC
NA | NA | TRBJ1-4 | TRBV28 | CASSSPVATNEKLFF | TGTGCCAGCAGCTCCCCAGTCGCAACTAATGAAAAACTGTTTTTT
NA | NA | TRBJ2-3 | TRBV11-3 | CASSNRLTDTQYF | TGTGCCAGCAGCAACCGACTGACAGATACGCAGTATTTT
NA | NA | TRBJ1-4 | TRBV7-2 | CASSLDSGYEKLFF | TGTGCCAGCAGCCTCGACAGCGGGTATGAAAAACTGTTTTTT
TRBD2 | NA | TRBJ2-7 | TRBV4-2 | CASSPGLAGDEQYF | TGTGCCAGCAGTCCGGGACTAGCGGGGGACGAGCAGTACTTC